These 30 T cell receptor beta chains came from one sample sequenced in a study of blood T cell repertoires in COVID-19 (TCRdb year 2020). Preparation of the library involved the immunoSEQ multiplex PCR assay. TCRdb took this table from immuneACCESS and kept in-frame rearrangements with V and J called. Such tables lack part of the clones; where checked against another copy, unresolved V genes explain under half of the gap, and the rest is unexplained. The sample table holds nearly 110,000 clones, of which approximately 89% were seen once. The leading ten clones occupy about 6.8% of the sample. The sequencing input was peripheral blood. These receptors all stem from a man aged 45-65 years with active or convalescent COVID-19.

Here the CDR3 reads CASSYEGQGTDWAFF. CDR3 bases: TGTGCCAGCAGTTACGAGGGACAGGGTACGGATTGGGCTTTCTTT. The V gene is TRBV6-5, the J gene TRBJ1-1; TRBD1 aligns across 9 bases. This CDR3 is 15 amino acids long. The ends lost 2 bases at V and 11 bases at J; junction bases unmatched: 12. The germline V gene has CDR1 MNHEY and CDR2 SVGAGI.

The genes are TRBV28 and TRBJ1-1; the D gene is possibly TRBD1 (6 bases). This CDR3 contains 17 residues. The V and J ends lost 7 bases and 1 base respectively, with 22 bases between them. Germline V gives CDR1 MDHEN, CDR2 SYDVKM. The CDR3 sequence: CASNQRDNALSNTEAFF. In DNA form, the CDR3 reads TGTGCCAGCAACCAACGGGACAACGCTCTTTCGAACACTGAAGCTTTCTTT.

The chain joins TRBV10-2 to TRBJ1-1; 7 bases are shared with TRBD1. This CDR3 spans 12 amino acids. The J segment lost 2 bases and the V segment lost 7 bases, leaving 1 base of the junction unmatched. Germline V gene data show CDR1 as WSHSY and CDR2 as SAAADI. The CDR3 region has the DNA TGCGCCAGCAACAGGGGAAACACTGAAGCTTTCTTT. It translates to CASNRGNTEAFF.

Only a few counts were recorded for this clone. The chain carries TRBV18 and TRBJ2-5, with TRBD2 matching over 12 bases. V lost 6 bases to trimming and J lost 2 bases; unmatched junction nucleotides: 10. This CDR3 has 17 amino acids. Germline-derived CDR1 and CDR2 are KGHSH and LQKENI. CDR3 sequence: CASSPRPTSGGQETQYF. The CDR3 DNA follows: TGTGCCAGCTCCCCCCGCCCGACTAGCGGGGGACAAGAGACCCAGTACTTC.

V gene TRBV6-1 combines with J gene TRBJ1-1; tentatively, D is TRBD1 (5 bases). Germline V gene data show CDR1 as MNHNS and CDR2 as SASEGT. There are 13 residues in the CDR3. Trimming took off 2 bases at V and 13 bases at J, with 17 bases between the two ends. The CDR3 reads CASSELQGSGVFF. CDR3 DNA: TGTGCCAGCAGTGAACTGCAGGGATCCGGAGTTTTCTTT.

The gene calls are TRBV5-1 and TRBJ2-1; 9 bases map to TRBD1. The CDR3 loop spans 16 amino acids. V shed 5 bases and J 10 bases; nucleotides not matched to a gene: 16. Per the germline V gene, CDR1 is SGHRS and CDR2 is YFSETQ. CDR3 DNA sequence: TGCGCCAGCAGTCCTGGGGGGACCAGCGGGACAGGGGAGCAGTTCTTC. It encodes CASSPGGTSGTGEQFF.

The rearrangement joins TRBV3-1 (or the pseudogene TRBV3-2) to TRBJ2-7, with D possibly being TRBD2 (6 bases). Germline CDR1 and CDR2: LGHDT and YNNKEL (reference sequence). V was cut by 2 bases and J by 12 bases, with 20 bases left in between. This CDR3 is 14 amino acids long. The CDR3 sequence is CASSQSGDSGFMYF. The CDR3 nucleotides read TGTGCCAGCAGCCAAAGTGGGGATAGCGGCTTCATGTACTTC.

The V call is TRBV5-1, the J call TRBJ1-2; D is possibly TRBD1 (6 bases). V was trimmed by 6 bases and J by 4 bases, leaving 19 bases between them. Germline V gene sequence: CDR1 SGHRS, CDR2 YFSETQ. The CDR3 has 15 amino acids. Written as DNA, the CDR3 is TGCGCCAGCACCCCCGACAGGCCGACGTCCTATGGCTACACCTTC. Protein sequence: CASTPDRPTSYGYTF.

The chain has TRBV7-9 and TRBJ1-1, with D uncertain. The length of the CDR3 is 14 residues. The V end lost 1 base, the J end lost 0 bases, and 6 bases lay between the germline ends. Germline V gene lookup returns CDR1 SEHNR and CDR2 FQNEAQ (reference sequence). The CDR3 loop is CASSLETLNTEAFF. The CDR3 DNA sequence: TGTGCCAGCAGCTTAGAAACACTGAACACTGAAGCTTTCTTT.

The J gene is TRBJ2-3, the V gene TRBV6-2 or TRBV6-3; D is unresolved. The V and J ends lost 4 bases and 1 base respectively, with 12 bases between them. Germline V gene sequence: CDR1 MNHEY, CDR2 SVGEGT. CDR3 length equals 15 residues. DNA for the CDR3: TGTGCCAGCAGTTGGAGTAGTAGTGGCACAGATACGCAGTATTTT. This translates into CASSWSSSGTDTQYF.

V usage is TRBV28 and J usage is TRBJ2-7, with TRBD1 matching over 7 bases. The CDR3 is made up of 15 amino acids. The germline V gene encodes CDR1 MDHEN and CDR2 SYDVKM. Losses at the gene ends were 6 bases for V and 6 bases for J; bases not matched to a gene: 14. The CDR3 is CASRNKQGFGGEQYF. CDR3 DNA: TGTGCCAGCAGGAATAAACAGGGGTTTGGTGGCGAGCAGTACTTC.

V usage is TRBV9 and J usage is TRBJ2-5, with D possibly being TRBD2 (6 bases). V lost 5 bases and J 2 bases, leaving 13 bases between the germline ends. The CDR3 has 14 residues. The germline V gene has CDR1 SGDLS and CDR2 YYNGEE. In nucleotides, the CDR3 is TGTGCCAGCAGTGCCGGGACTTTACAAGAGACCCAGTACTTC. Translating it yields CASSAGTLQETQYF.

This chain links TRBV7-2 with TRBJ1-2; no firm D call. Trimming cost V 3 bases and J 4 bases, with 6 bases left between them. Per the germline V gene, CDR1 is SGHTA and CDR2 is FQGNSA. The CDR3 extends over 12 amino acids. The CDR3 loop reads CASSFSSYGYTF. In DNA form, the CDR3 reads TGTGCCAGCAGCTTCTCTAGCTATGGCTACACCTTC.

The J gene is TRBJ2-3, the V gene TRBV28; a weak D match, TRBD2 (6 bases). This CDR3 is built from 16 residues. Trimming removed 4 bases at V and 2 bases at J, with 16 bases between. Germline CDR1 MDHEN, CDR2 SYDVKM. CDR3 residues: CASSSPTSQNTDTQYF. CDR3 nucleotide sequence: TGTGCCAGCAGTTCCCCGACTAGTCAAAACACAGATACGCAGTATTTT. The full variable domain, its missing parts supplied by reference TRBV28 and TRBJ2-3, is DVKVTQSSRYLVKRTGEKVFLECVQDMDHENMFWYRQDPGLGLRLIYFSYDVKMKEKGDIPEGYSVSREKKERFSLILESASTNQTSMYLCASSSPTSQNTDTQYFGPGTRLTVL.

The V and J genes are TRBV7-9 and TRBJ1-2; 8 nucleotides match TRBD1. V lost 2 bases and J lost 8; bases outside the gene matches: 4. This CDR3 spans 13 amino acids. Germline V gene sequence: CDR1 SEHNR, CDR2 FQNEAQ (reference sequence). CDR3 amino acids: CASSLQGAEGYTF. The DNA of the CDR3 is TGTGCCAGCAGCTTACAGGGGGCGGAAGGCTACACCTTC.

This clone was found a few times. The DNA of the CDR3 is TGTGCCAGCAGGGGGCGTTCACCCCTCCACTTT. Protein: CASRGRSPLHF. This chain connects TRBV28 to TRBJ1-6; TRBD1 might be the D (5 bases). V was cut by 6 bases and J by 9 bases, with 6 bases left in between. CDR1 and CDR2 (germline): MDHEN, SYDVKM. The CDR3 totals 11 residues.

This chain uses TRBV5-1 with TRBJ1-1, with D hard to call. The V end lost 6 bases, the J end lost 0 bases, and 15 bases lay between the germline ends. This CDR3 has 15 residues. Germline-derived CDR1 and CDR2 are SGHRS and YFSETQ. CDR3 region: CASNPGSPLNTEAFF. Here the CDR3 DNA reads TGCGCCAGCAACCCAGGCAGCCCTTTGAACACTGAAGCTTTCTTT.

The rearrangement joins TRBV5-1 to TRBJ2-7; D is ambiguous. This CDR3 is 15 amino acids long. Germline CDR1 SGHRS, CDR2 YFSETQ. The V end was cut by 0 bases, the J end by 4 bases, with 14 bases between. The DNA for the CDR3 is TGCGCCAGCAGCTTGGGAGCCTCCCGGGTGTACGAGCAGTACTTC. It codes for CASSLGASRVYEQYF. Drawing the rest from reference TRBV5-1 and TRBJ2-7, the complete variable domain is KAGVTQTPRYLIKTRGQQVTLSCSPISGHRSVSWYQQTPGQGLQFLFEYFSETQRNKGNFPGRFSGRQFSNSRSEMNVSTLELGDSALYLCASSLGASRVYEQYFGPGTRLTVT.

This clone was recorded a few times. V and J are TRBV11-2 and TRBJ1-4; 9 nucleotides match TRBD1. The germline V gene has CDR1 SGHAT and CDR2 FQNNGV. This CDR3 spans 15 amino acids. The junction had 8 bases not matched to a gene; V was cut back by 4 bases and J by 8 bases. The CDR3 protein is CASSSYRGRYEKLFF. CDR3 nucleotide sequence: TGTGCCAGCAGCTCCTACAGGGGGCGATACGAAAAACTGTTTTTT.

The chain has TRBV12-3 or TRBV12-4 and TRBJ1-5, with D maybe TRBD1 (5 bases). The CDR3 extends over 12 amino acids. Trimming took 6 bases from V and 5 from J, leaving 8 bases between them. This CDR3 reads CASREGDQPQHF. The CDR3 nucleotides read TGTGCCAGCAGGGAAGGGGATCAGCCCCAGCATTTT.

The chain joins TRBV7-8 to TRBJ1-4, with D perhaps matching TRBD1 (6 bases). CDR3 length: 15 amino acids. The V gene lost 3 bases and the J gene lost 7 bases, with 15 bases spanning the gap. Germline CDR1 and CDR2: SGHVS and FQNEAQ. The CDR3 loop is CASSFGGTDVEKLFF. Here the CDR3 DNA reads TGTGCCAGCAGCTTTGGGGGCACCGACGTTGAAAAACTGTTTTTT.

The rearrangement links TRBV2 to TRBJ1-3, with a tentative D call TRBD1 (5 bases). The CDR3 runs 16 residues. The ends were cut back, 2 bases at V and 0 bases at J, with 11 bases in the middle. In germline, CDR1 is SNHLY, CDR2 FYNNEI. The CDR3 protein is CASSEKTAISGNTIYF. CDR3 nucleotide sequence: TGTGCCAGCAGTGAAAAGACAGCAATCTCTGGAAACACCATATATTTT.

The chain recombines TRBV19 with TRBJ2-7; 7 bases agree with TRBD1. The CDR3 loop spans 14 amino acids. Looked up from germline, CDR1 is LNHDA and CDR2 is SQIVND (reference sequence). The trim removed 6 bases at V and 1 base at J, leaving 6 bases unmatched. The CDR3 region has the DNA TGTGCCAGTAGAGCTCGGGACAGATCCTACGAGCAGTACTTC. It is translated as CASRARDRSYEQYF.

The chain links TRBV9 to TRBJ2-5; 8 positions match TRBD1. This CDR3 is 15 amino acids long. Germline V gene sequence: CDR1 SGDLS, CDR2 YYNGEE. The V gene end was trimmed by 1 base and the J gene end by 1 base; junction bases not matched to a gene: 3. CDR3 amino acids: CASSVNRGFQETQYF. The CDR3 bases are TGTGCCAGCAGCGTAAACAGGGGGTTCCAAGAGACCCAGTACTTC.

V is TRBV27 and J is TRBJ1-1; no definite D call. The V gene lost 4 bases and the J gene lost 3 bases, with 9 bases spanning the gap. Germline V gene sequence: CDR1 MNHEY, CDR2 SMNVEV (reference sequence). The length of the CDR3 is 13 residues. CDR3 residues: CASSSQEDTEAFF. For the CDR3, the DNA is TGTGCCAGCAGTTCCCAGGAGGACACTGAAGCTTTCTTT.

This rearrangement joins TRBV4-3 to TRBJ2-7; 13 bases align to TRBD2. Unmatched junction bases numbered 9, after V lost 0 bases and J lost 4 bases. Germline V CDR1 and CDR2: LGHNA, YSLEER. The CDR3 contains 18 residues. CDR3 protein: CASSQEGTSGNLPYEQYF. The CDR3 DNA sequence: TGCGCCAGCAGCCAAGAGGGGACTAGCGGGAATTTACCTTACGAGCAGTACTTC.

The chain couples TRBV5-1 to TRBJ1-1; D remains unclear. Trimming stripped 4 bases from V and 4 bases from J, with 11 bases between. This CDR3 contains 13 residues. CDR1 is SGHRS and CDR2 is YFSETQ in the germline V gene. As DNA, the CDR3 is TGCGCCAGCAGCCGGGGTGGTAGCACTGAAGCTTTCTTT. Protein sequence: CASSRGGSTEAFF.

CDR3 DNA sequence: TGCGCCAGCAGCACCGAACCTGGACTAGCGGGGGGGGAGACCCAGTACTTC. Protein product: CASSTEPGLAGGETQYF. The chain carries TRBV5-1 and TRBJ2-5; 15 nucleotides align to TRBD2. The CDR3 has 17 residues. Germline CDR1 is SGHRS and CDR2 is YFSETQ. Trimming cost V 4 bases and J 5 bases; bases outside gene matches: 9.

The chain is built from TRBV19 and TRBJ2-3, with D perhaps matching TRBD1 (5 bases). The CDR3 contains 15 residues. Deletions cut 0 bases from V and 2 bases from J, with 9 bases between. Per the germline V gene, CDR1 is LNHDA and CDR2 is SQIVND (reference sequence). CDR3 nucleotide sequence: TGTGCCAGTAGTATAGAAGACAGCCTCACAGATACGCAGTATTTT. This gives the protein CASSIEDSLTDTQYF.

The genes are TRBV15 and TRBJ1-5, with D possibly matching TRBD1 (5 bases). Germline CDR1 LNHNV, CDR2 YYDKDF (reference sequence). The CDR3 has 16 amino acids. V was pared by 3 bases and J by 2 bases, with 14 bases between. CDR3 bases: TGTGCCACCAGCAGTGATCGACAGCTTGGCAATCAGCCCCAGCATTTT. Translated: CATSSDRQLGNQPQHF.